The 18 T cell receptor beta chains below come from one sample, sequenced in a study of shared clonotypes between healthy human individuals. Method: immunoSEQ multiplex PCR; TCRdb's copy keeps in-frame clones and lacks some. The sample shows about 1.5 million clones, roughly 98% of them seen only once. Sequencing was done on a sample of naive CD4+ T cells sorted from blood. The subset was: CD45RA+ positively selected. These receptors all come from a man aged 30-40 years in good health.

CDR3 bases: TGTGCCAGCAGTTTAAAGCGGGGGGGGTACAATGAGCAGTTCTTC. Its protein is CASSLKRGGYNEQFF. This rearrangement joins TRBV27 to TRBJ2-1; TRBD2 aligns across 10 bases. This CDR3 has 15 amino acids. Trimming cost V 2 bases and J 4 bases; bases outside gene matches: 2. Germline loops: CDR1 MNHEY, CDR2 SMNVEV (reference sequence).

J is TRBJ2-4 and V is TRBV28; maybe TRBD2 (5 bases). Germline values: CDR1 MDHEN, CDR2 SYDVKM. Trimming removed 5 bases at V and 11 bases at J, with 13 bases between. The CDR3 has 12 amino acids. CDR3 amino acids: CASSATRDLQYF. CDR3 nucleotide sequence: TGTGCCAGCAGTGCTACTAGGGATCTTCAGTACTTC.

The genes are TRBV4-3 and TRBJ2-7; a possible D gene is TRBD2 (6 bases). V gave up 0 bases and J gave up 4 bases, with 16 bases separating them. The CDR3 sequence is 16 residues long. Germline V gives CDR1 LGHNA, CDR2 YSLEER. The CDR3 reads CASSQDLGTLVYEQYF. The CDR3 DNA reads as TGCGCCAGCAGCCAAGATCTTGGGACTTTAGTTTACGAGCAGTACTTC.

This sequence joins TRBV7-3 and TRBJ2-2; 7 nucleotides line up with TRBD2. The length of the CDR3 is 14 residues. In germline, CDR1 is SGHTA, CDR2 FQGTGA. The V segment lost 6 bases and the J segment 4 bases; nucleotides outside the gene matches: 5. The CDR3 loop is CASRPSGGTGELFF. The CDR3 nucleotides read TGTGCCAGCAGGCCCTCGGGAGGCACCGGGGAGCTGTTTTTT. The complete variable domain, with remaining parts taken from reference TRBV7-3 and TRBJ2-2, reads GAGVSQTPSNKVTEKGKYVELRCDPISGHTALYWYRQSLGQGPEFLIYFQGTGAADDSGLPNDRFFAVRPEGSVSTLKIQRTERGDSAVYLCASRPSGGTGELFFGEGSRLTVL.

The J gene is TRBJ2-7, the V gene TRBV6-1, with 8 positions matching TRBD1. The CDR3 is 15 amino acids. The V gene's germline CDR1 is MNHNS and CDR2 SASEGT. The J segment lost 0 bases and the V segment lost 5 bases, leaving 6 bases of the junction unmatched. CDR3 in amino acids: CASSPRDRFSYEQYF. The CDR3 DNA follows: TGTGCCAGCAGTCCACGGGACAGGTTCTCCTACGAGCAGTACTTC.

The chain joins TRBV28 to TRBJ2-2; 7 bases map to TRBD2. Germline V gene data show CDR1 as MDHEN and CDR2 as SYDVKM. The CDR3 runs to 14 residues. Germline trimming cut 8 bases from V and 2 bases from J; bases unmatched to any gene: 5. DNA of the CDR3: TGTGCCAGCTTACTAGCGTCCAACACCGGGGAGCTGTTTTTT. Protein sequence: CASLLASNTGELFF.

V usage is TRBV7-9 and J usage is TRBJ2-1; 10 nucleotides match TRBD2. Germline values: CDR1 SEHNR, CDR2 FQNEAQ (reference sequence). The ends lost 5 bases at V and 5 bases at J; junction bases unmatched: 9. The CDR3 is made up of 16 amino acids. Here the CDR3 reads CASSPGSGRIDNEQFF. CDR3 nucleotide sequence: TGTGCCAGCAGCCCGGGTAGCGGGAGGATCGACAATGAGCAGTTCTTC.

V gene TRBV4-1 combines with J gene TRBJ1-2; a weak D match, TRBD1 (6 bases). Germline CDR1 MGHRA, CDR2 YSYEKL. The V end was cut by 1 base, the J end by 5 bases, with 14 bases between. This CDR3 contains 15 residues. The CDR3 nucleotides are TGCGCCAGCAGCCAAGGGGGGGGGCGCGGGTATGGCTACACCTTC. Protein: CASSQGGGRGYGYTF.

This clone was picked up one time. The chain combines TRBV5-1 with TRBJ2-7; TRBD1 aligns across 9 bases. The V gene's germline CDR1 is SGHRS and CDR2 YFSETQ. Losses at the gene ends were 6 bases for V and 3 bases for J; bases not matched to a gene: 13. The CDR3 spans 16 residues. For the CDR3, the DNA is TGCGCCAGCACCGTCCAACCGGGACAGGGTCGCTACGAGCAGTACTTC. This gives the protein CASTVQPGQGRYEQYF.

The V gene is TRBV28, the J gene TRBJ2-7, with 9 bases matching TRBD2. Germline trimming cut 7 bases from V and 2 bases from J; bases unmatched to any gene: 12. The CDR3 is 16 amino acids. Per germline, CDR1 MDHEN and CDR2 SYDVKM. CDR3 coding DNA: TGTGCCAGCATCGAATCCGGCGGGAGGGTAACCTACGAGCAGTACTTC. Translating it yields CASIESGGRVTYEQYF. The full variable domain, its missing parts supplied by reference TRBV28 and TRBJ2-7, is DVKVTQSSRYLVKRTGEKVFLECVQDMDHENMFWYRQDPGLGLRLIYFSYDVKMKEKGDIPEGYSVSREKKERFSLILESASTNQTSMYLCASIESGGRVTYEQYFGPGTRLTVT.

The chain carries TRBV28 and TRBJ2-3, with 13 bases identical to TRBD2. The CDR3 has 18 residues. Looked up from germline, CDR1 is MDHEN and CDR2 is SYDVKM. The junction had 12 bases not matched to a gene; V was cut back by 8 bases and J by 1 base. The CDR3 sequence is CASFQPGLAGYGTDTQYF. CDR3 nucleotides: TGTGCCAGCTTCCAGCCGGGACTAGCGGGATATGGCACAGATACGCAGTATTTT.

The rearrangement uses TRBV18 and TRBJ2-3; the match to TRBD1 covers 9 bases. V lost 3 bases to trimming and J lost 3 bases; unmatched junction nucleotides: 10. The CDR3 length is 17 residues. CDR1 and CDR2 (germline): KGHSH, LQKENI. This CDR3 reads CASSPYPGQGDTDTQYF. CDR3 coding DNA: TGTGCCAGCTCACCCTATCCGGGACAGGGAGATACAGATACGCAGTATTTT. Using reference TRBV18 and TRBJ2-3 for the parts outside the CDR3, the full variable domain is NAGVMQNPRHLVRRRGQEARLRCSPMKGHSHVYWYRQLPEEGLKFMVYLQKENIIDESGMPKERFSAEFPKEGPSILRIQQVVRGDSAAYFCASSPYPGQGDTDTQYFGPGTRLTVL.

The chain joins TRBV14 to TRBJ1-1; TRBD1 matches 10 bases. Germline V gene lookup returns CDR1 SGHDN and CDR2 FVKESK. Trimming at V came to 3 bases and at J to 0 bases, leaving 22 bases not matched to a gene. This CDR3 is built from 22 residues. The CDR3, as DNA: TGTGCCAGCAGCCAGCTTCCTACCGGGACAGGGGAGGGAAGGGTGATGAACACTGAAGCTTTCTTT. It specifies CASSQLPTGTGEGRVMNTEAFF.

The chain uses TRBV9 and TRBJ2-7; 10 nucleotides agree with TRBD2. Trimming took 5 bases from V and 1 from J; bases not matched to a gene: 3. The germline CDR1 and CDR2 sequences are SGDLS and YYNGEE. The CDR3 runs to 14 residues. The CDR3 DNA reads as TGTGCCAGCAGTCCAGCGGGAGGGTCCTACGAGCAGTACTTC. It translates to CASSPAGGSYEQYF.

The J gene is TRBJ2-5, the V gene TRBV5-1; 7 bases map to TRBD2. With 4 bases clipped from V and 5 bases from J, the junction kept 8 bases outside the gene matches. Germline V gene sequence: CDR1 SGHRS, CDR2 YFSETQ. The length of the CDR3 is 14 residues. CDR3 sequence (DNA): TGCGCCAGCAGCCCCACTAGCGCCTCGGAGACCCAGTACTTC. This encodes CASSPTSASETQYF.

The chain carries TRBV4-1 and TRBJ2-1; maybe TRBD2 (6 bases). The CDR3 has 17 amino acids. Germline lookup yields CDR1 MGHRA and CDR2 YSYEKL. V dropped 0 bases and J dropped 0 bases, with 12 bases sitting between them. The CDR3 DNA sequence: TGCGCCAGCAGCCAAGAGCGGGTAGCGGTCTCCTACAATGAGCAGTTCTTC. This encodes CASSQERVAVSYNEQFF.

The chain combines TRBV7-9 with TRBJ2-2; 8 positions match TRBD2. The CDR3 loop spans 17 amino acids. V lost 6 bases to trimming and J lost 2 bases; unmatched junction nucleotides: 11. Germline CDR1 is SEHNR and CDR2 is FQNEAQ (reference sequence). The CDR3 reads CASRTRPGLGNTGELFF. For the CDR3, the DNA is TGTGCCAGCAGGACAAGACCGGGACTAGGTAACACCGGGGAGCTGTTTTTT.

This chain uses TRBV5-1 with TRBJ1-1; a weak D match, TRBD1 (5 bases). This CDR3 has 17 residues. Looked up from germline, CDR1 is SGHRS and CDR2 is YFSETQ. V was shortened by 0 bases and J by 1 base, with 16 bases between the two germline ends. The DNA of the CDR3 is TGCGCCAGCAGCTTGGCCACCAGGGAGGGTTCGAACACTGAAGCTTTCTTT. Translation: CASSLATREGSNTEAFF. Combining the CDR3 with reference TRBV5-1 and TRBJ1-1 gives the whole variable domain KAGVTQTPRYLIKTRGQQVTLSCSPISGHRSVSWYQQTPGQGLQFLFEYFSETQRNKGNFPGRFSGRQFSNSRSEMNVSTLELGDSALYLCASSLATREGSNTEAFFGQGTRLTVV.